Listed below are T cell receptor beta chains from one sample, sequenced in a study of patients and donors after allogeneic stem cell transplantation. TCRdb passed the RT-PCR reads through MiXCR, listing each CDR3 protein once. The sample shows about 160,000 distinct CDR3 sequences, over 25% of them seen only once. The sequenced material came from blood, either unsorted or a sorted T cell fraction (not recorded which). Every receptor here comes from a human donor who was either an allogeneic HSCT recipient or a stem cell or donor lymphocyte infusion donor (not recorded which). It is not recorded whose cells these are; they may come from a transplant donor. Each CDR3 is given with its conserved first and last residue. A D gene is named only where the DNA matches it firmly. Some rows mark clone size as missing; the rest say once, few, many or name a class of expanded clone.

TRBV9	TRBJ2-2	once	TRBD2	TGTGCCAGCAGCAGGACTAGCGGGGCCACCGGGGAGCTGTTTTTT	CASSRTSGATGELFF
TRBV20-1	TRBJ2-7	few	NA	TGCAGTGCTTACGCTGGCAGGGGTCACGAGCAGTACTTC	CSAYAGRGHEQYF
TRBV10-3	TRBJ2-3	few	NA	TGTGCCATCGGGGGGCAGGGGGCAGATACGCAGTATTTT	CAIGGQGADTQYF
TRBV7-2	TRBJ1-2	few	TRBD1	TGTGCCAGCAGCTTAGTAGGGACAGGGGATGGCTACACCTTC	CASSLVGTGDGYTF
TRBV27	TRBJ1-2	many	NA	TGTGCCAGCAGGGACAGAAACTATGGCTACACCTTC	CASRDRNYGYTF
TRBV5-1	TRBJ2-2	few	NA	TGCGCCAGCAGCTTGGCCGGGACAAGCACCGGGGAGCTGTTTTTT	CASSLAGTSTGELFF
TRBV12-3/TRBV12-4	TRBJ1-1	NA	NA	TGTGCCAGCAGTTTTCGAGGGCTTGAAGCTTTCTTT	CASSFRGLEAFF
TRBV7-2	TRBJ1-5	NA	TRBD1	TGTGCCAGCAGCCACACAGGGGGAGGACAGCCCCAGCATTTT	CASSHTGGGQPQHF
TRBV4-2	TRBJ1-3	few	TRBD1	TGTGCCAGCAGCCAAGCGACAGGGGACTCTGGAAACACCATATATTTT	CASSQATGDSGNTIYF
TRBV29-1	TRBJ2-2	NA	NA	TGCAGCGTTGGGCCCATCCGAGGGCCATTAGACACCGGGGAGCTGTTTTTT	CSVGPIRGPLDTGELFF
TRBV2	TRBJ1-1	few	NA	TGTGCCAGCAGTCAACGCGCAGAGTACACTGAAGCTTTCTTT	CASSQRAEYTEAFF
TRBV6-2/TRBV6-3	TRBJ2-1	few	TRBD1	TGTGCCAGCAGACCCAGGACAGGGTTCGTCGGAGCTGAGCAGTTCTTC	CASRPRTGFVGAEQFF
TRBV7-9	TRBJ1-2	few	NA	TGTGCCAGCAGCCCCGGTGAGGGGAAGGTTAAGGTCTACACCTTC	CASSPGEGKVKVYTF
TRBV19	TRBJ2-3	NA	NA	TGTGCCAGTAAGGGCTGGGGGACCGCTAGCACAGATACGCAGTATTTT	CASKGWGTASTDTQYF
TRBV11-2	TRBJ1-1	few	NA	TGTGCCAGCAGCTTACGAGGGGCGCCATACACTGAAGCTTTCTTT	CASSLRGAPYTEAFF
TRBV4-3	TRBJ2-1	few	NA	TGCGCCAGCAGCCAAGACCGCTTCCTAGGTAGCTCCTACAATGAGCAGTTCTTC	CASSQDRFLGSSYNEQFF
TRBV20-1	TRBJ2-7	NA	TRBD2	TGCAGTGCTAGGTTAATAGCGGGAGTTGGAGAGCAGTACTTC	CSARLIAGVGEQYF
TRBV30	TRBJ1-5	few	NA	TGTGCCTGGAGTCCGAGGACACTCTTAAATCAGCCCCAGCATTTT	CAWSPRTLLNQPQHF
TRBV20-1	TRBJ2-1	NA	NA	TGCAGTCCCCAGGGGTCTCCTTACAATGAGCAGTTCTTC	CSPQGSPYNEQFF